This entry describes one T cell receptor beta chain. Its matching antigen is unknown. The CDR3 totals 13 residues. Germline CDR1 is SEHNR and CDR2 is FQNEAQ (reference sequence). V was shortened by 6 bases and J by 4 bases, with 12 bases between the two germline ends. This record belongs to a study of beta chain features in type 1 diabetes. Since all of the isolated RNA was reverse transcribed, expressed TCRB transcripts were what got sequenced. TCRdb's copy holds only in-frame clones and misses some; the assay was immunoSEQ multiplex PCR. The repertoire consists of more than 250,000 clones, with roughly 25% occurring once and the leading ten covering about 0.012%. Overall study results and limits: Sequencing of cDNA might inflate the share of cells that strongly express TCR. Within each of all four CD4+ subsets, Type 1 diabetes patients had TCRB CDR3s that were moderately but significantly shorter. Patients' naive, central memory and Treg TCRB repertoires seemed closer to one another than those of healthy donors.

Naive, central memory, regulatory and stem cell-like memory cells within the CD4+ compartment were sorted using CD45RO/CCR7/CD25/CD127/CD95/CD27. The chain employs TRBV7-9 and TRBJ2-5, with D possibly TRBD1 on 5 matching bases. The sample taken for sequencing was naive CD4+ T cells from blood. The clonotype comes from a woman in her twenties or thirties with type 1 diabetes. The CDR3 DNA reads TGTGCCAGCAGACAGGACGAGCGAGAGACCCAGTACTTC. This encodes CASRQDERETQYF.